This T cell receptor (beta chain) was recorded in a study of blood T cell repertoires in COVID-19. Looking at the study overall: The samples span acute and convalescent COVID-19 from the United States, Italy and Spain. Sources were T cells, B-cell-depleted T cells, or PBMCs; the material itself was cDNA or gDNA.

V was pared by 0 bases and J by 3 bases, with 16 bases of the junction left unmatched. Germline assignment: CDR1 SGDLS and CDR2 YYNGEE. The CDR3 has 19 residues. Authors' analysis steps: Estimation of nucleated cell counts was performed using reference gene primer amplification. Data came from immunoSEQ multiplex PCR; TCRdb stores just in-frame clones and leaves some out. The D gene and trimming were derived from the DNA, and the V and J assignments and clone size from that table. The sample contains 100,000 or so clones, under 80% of which appear only once. This chain uses TRBV9 with TRBJ1-1; the match to TRBD1 covers 8 bases. The sequence was collected from a woman between 65 and 79 years old with acute or convalescent COVID-19. What was sequenced was peripheral blood. The CDR3 reads CASSVAIRGQGRGDTEAFF. CDR3 nucleotides: TGTGCCAGCAGCGTAGCTATACGCGGACAGGGCCGGGGGGACACTGAAGCTTTCTTT.